This T cell receptor beta chain is drawn from a study of OX40 agonist ivuxolimab in advanced cancers. Repertoires were generated with immunoSEQ multiplex PCR, while TCRdb's copy carries only in-frame clones and drops some. The sample holds roughly 20,000 clones, about 84% seen once. The cohort excluded patients with autoimmune disease history or systemic immunosuppression. Overall study results and limits: In the 0.1 to 3.0 mg/kg range, CD4+ and CD8+ blood T cells had expanded clonally by week 6.

With 4 bases removed from V and 5 bases from J, the gap between germline ends came to 15 bases. This CDR3 is 13 amino acids long. Per germline, CDR1 SQVTM and CDR2 ANQGSEA. This clone is a singleton in its sample. Its antigen is undetermined. The sequence came from an adult with an advanced solid tumor such as melanoma, head and neck, liver or kidney cancer. The input for sequencing was CD4+ or CD8+ T cells sorted from blood, taken in a trial of the OX40 agonist ivuxolimab. The chain uses TRBV29-1 and TRBJ2-7, with D possibly matching TRBD1 (5 bases). The CDR3 reads CSVVGAGWDEQYF. The DNA of the CDR3 is TGCAGCGTTGTAGGGGCAGGGTGGGACGAGCAGTACTTC.